One sample yielded the 5 T cell receptor beta chains listed below, sequenced in a study of shared clonotypes between healthy human individuals (dated by TCRdb to the early 2020s). Library preparation used the immunoSEQ multiplex PCR assay. Not all clones reach the TCRdb copy of this immuneACCESS table, which keeps in-frame sequences only. Checked studies attribute under half of the gap to unresolved V genes and leave the rest unexplained. The sample records about 2.3 million clones, 85% to 95% of which are singletons. The top ten clonotypes cover roughly 0.36% of the sample. The sequenced material came from naive CD4+ T cells from PBMCs. The label giving this sample's cell subset or site can be read as: CD45RA+ positively selected. The receptors were gathered from a man aged 18 to 29 in good health. Some clones in this sample may be carry-over from other donors' samples.

The chain links TRBV29-1 to TRBJ2-1; 7 bases match TRBD1. The V gene end was trimmed by 0 bases and the J gene end by 4 bases; junction bases not matched to a gene: 6. CDR1 is SQVTM, CDR2 ANQGSEA, per germline. The CDR3 spans 15 residues. Written as DNA, the CDR3 is TGCAGCGTTGAAGAAGTACAGGGGCATTACAATGAGCAGTTCTTC. It specifies CSVEEVQGHYNEQFF.

The J gene is TRBJ2-7, the V gene TRBV4-1; D may be TRBD1 (5 bases). CDR1 is MGHRA, CDR2 YSYEKL, per germline. V shed 4 bases and J shed 3 bases, with 13 bases lying between them. The CDR3 is made up of 14 amino acids. Here the CDR3 reads CASSPRTRFYEQYF. The CDR3 DNA sequence: TGCGCCAGCAGCCCTCGGACAAGATTCTACGAGCAGTACTTC.

V gene TRBV4-2 combines with J gene TRBJ2-5, with D possibly TRBD1 on 6 matching bases. The CDR3 is 14 amino acids. The V and J ends lost 0 bases and 4 bases respectively, with 9 bases between them. Looked up from germline, CDR1 is LGHNA and CDR2 is YNFKEQ. As DNA, the CDR3 is TGTGCCAGCAGCCAAGATACCAGGGGAGAGACCCAGTACTTC. Its translation is CASSQDTRGETQYF.

This clone was seen a handful of times. The chain has TRBV5-5 and TRBJ1-2; 7 bases agree with TRBD1. CDR3 length: 17 amino acids. Trimming took 1 base from V and 8 from J; bases not matched to a gene: 17. Germline assignment: CDR1 SGHKS and CDR2 YYEKEE (reference sequence). CDR3 sequence: CASSLSPTGEGLWGYTF. CDR3 in DNA: TGTGCCAGCAGCTTGTCCCCAACAGGGGAAGGTTTATGGGGCTACACCTTC.

The rearrangement uses TRBV29-1 and TRBJ2-2; weak D call: TRBD1 (6 bases). V was cut by 7 bases and J by 3 bases, with 12 bases left in between. The CDR3 covers 13 residues. Germline CDR1 SQVTM, CDR2 ANQGSEA. CDR3 sequence: CSATGHYTGELFF. CDR3 DNA: TGCAGCGCAACGGGACACTACACCGGGGAGCTGTTTTTT.